Sequencing of this TCR beta chain was carried out in a study of blood T cell repertoires in COVID-19. The V gene lost 4 bases and the J gene lost 7 bases, with 20 bases spanning the gap. The CDR3 consists of 15 residues. In germline, CDR1 is SGDLS, CDR2 YYNGEE. Clones were sequenced by immunoSEQ multiplex PCR, and TCRdb holds only the in-frame ones, with some missing. This table holds 150,000 to 200,000 clones, about 91% found once. The sequenced sample was PBMCs or T cells enriched from blood (not recorded which). The chain carries TRBV9 and TRBJ2-5; a possible D gene is TRBD2 (6 bases). The sequence derives from a young woman who had recovered from COVID-19. The CDR3 nucleotides read TGTGCCAGCAGCCCGGGACTCATAACAGAGACGACCCAGTACTTC. Translated, it gives CASSPGLITETTQYF. The full variable domain, completed using reference TRBV9 and TRBJ2-5, is DSGVTQTPKHLITATGQRVTLRCSPRSGDLSVYWYQQSLDQGLQFLIQYYNGEERAKGNILERFSAQQFPDLHSELNLSSLELGDSALYFCASSPGLITETTQYFGPGTRLLVL.